The 5 T cell receptor beta chains in this list originate from one sample, sequenced in a study of regulatory T cells in long-lasting Graves disease (dated by TCRdb to the early 2020s). Library construction relied on multiplex PCR. The sequencer was an Illumina HiSeq 4000. CDR3 regions were amplified by Arm-PCR with iRepertoire HTBI primers to construct TCR beta libraries. The public reads were run again by TCRdb, first through fastp at Q25 and then through MiXCR, and only productive beta chains were kept. Records with the same CDR3 protein are collapsed into one entry carrying the most frequent genes and DNA. Within this sample are hundreds of thousands of distinct CDR3 sequences, with approximately 15% of them counted one time only. Around a sixth of the sample belongs to the ten largest clones. In light of the paper, this sample's time point label describes: newly diagnosed GD, antithyroid drugs for less than 3 months. For both TCR sequencing and RNA sequencing, RNA was extracted from PBMCs in TRIzol.

These data were likewise used in another study, on T cells in Graves' hyperthyroidism and ophthalmopathy.

Source: peripheral blood mononuclear cells (PBMCs), taken at new diagnosis, from a patient treated with antithyroid drugs. The origin of the receptors is a woman in her twenties or thirties with Graves disease. Donor details come from another sample of the same person, matched by shared clones.

The rearrangement joins TRBV6-2 or TRBV6-3 to TRBJ2-5; D is uncertain. V gave up 2 bases and J gave up 7 bases, with 8 bases separating them. The CDR3 is 12 residues long. The germline gives CDR1 MNHEY, CDR2 SVGEGT. CDR3 coding DNA: TGTGCCAGCAGTTACCCGACCGGGACCCAGTACTTC. Translating it yields CASSYPTGTQYF.

This clonotype was seen repeatedly, ten times or more. The V call is TRBV9, the J call TRBJ1-1, with a weak D call TRBD1 (6 bases). CDR1 and CDR2 from the germline V gene are SGDLS and YYNGEE. The germline V and J ends were trimmed by 0 bases and 10 bases, with 13 bases remaining between them. The CDR3 spans 13 residues. The CDR3: CASSVGPGAGAFF. CDR3 nucleotide sequence: TGTGCCAGCAGCGTAGGGCCGGGGGCTGGAGCTTTCTTT.

This clonotype was counted between two and nine times. This sequence joins TRBV20-1 and TRBJ2-4; 9 nucleotides line up with TRBD2. The CDR3 covers 16 residues. J lost 7 bases, V lost 0 bases, and 10 bases had no gene match. The germline V gene has CDR1 DFQATT and CDR2 SNEGSKA (reference sequence). For the CDR3, the DNA is TGCAGTGCTAGAGATCCGGGCGGGAGGGCCCCTAACATTCAGTACTTC. Amino acids: CSARDPGGRAPNIQYF.

V usage is TRBV27 and J usage is TRBJ2-7; possibly TRBD1 for D (6 bases). Germline V gene data show CDR1 as MNHEY and CDR2 as SMNVEV (reference sequence). V was clipped by 8 bases and J by 3 bases, with 17 bases between them. The CDR3 runs 14 residues. CDR3 DNA sequence: TGTGCCAGCCGTCCAGGGGCCCCTTACTACGAGCAGTACTTC. Protein product: CASRPGAPYYEQYF.

The rearrangement uses TRBV4-1 and TRBJ2-7, with 13 bases aligning to TRBD2. V gave up 4 bases and J gave up 3 bases; unmatched junction bases: 3. This CDR3 is built from 15 residues. From germline, CDR1 is MGHRA and CDR2 YSYEKL. For the CDR3, the DNA is TGCGCCAGCAGCCCGACTAGCGGGAGGTTCTACGAGCAGTACTTC. Translation: CASSPTSGRFYEQYF.